The source of this TCR beta chain is a study of blood T cells in healthy people across ages (dated by TCRdb to 2015 to 2017). Broadly, across the study: Template switching captured roughly one uniquely barcoded TCR beta cDNA molecule per two T cells in model experiments. To track age-related changes in TCR beta repertoire diversity, the study relied on deep sequencing normalized with unique cDNA molecular identifiers. The donors were divided into four age groups: young (average around 15 years), middle-aged (about 40), aged (about 61) and long-lived (more than 75). Using the same blood draw, the study looked at two additional independent replicas of 1 million unique cDNA reads for two donors, one aged 18 to 29 and the other aged 80 or older. To avoid experimental bias, donors of different ages were spread randomly across the sequencing lanes.

The library was produced with 5' RACE. TCRdb lists the instrument as Illumina HiSeq 2500. The second PCR ran for about 6 to 11 cycles and used a J-beta primer mix along with a sample-barcoded 5' primer. A unique molecular identifier was introduced onto each TCR beta cDNA molecule by a template-switch 5' adaptor carrying 12 random nucleotides. Each sample yielded at least 2.5 million CDR3-containing paired-end reads. First-strand cDNA was synthesized from all RNA with the Mint cDNA synthesis kit, primed by a TRBC-specific oligonucleotide. Following uracil-DNA glycosylase treatment, a first 18-cycle PCR with universal primers M1SS and BC2_uni_R was performed on all cDNA. The source study handled its data this way. Each sample was normalized by randomly selecting 1 million high-quality reads, each carrying a distinct molecular identifier. Reads with shared molecular identifiers were discarded instead of being binned into consensus sequences. MiTCR, run with a Q25 quality threshold and the strictest error-elimination algorithm, handled CDR3 identification, clonotype clustering and error correction. A nonparametric unseen species model with Euler transformation was used to estimate lower-bound total TCR beta diversity. Using fastp trimming at Q25 and MiXCR clonotype assembly, TCRdb reanalyzed the public sequencing data and kept in-frame beta chains. Rows with one shared CDR3 protein collapse into an entry with the most common genes and DNA. The V and J calls reflect TCRdb's pipeline rather than the authors' work. This sample holds roughly 800,000 distinct CDR3 sequences; roughly 60% were observed only once. The top ten hold 20% to 25% of the sample.

The donors were some 36 Caucasian individuals from Russia, aged roughly 6 to 100 years, who were systemically healthy. Each donor gave ten milliliters of peripheral blood, drawn into EDTA-treated Vacutainer tubes. Ficoll-Paque density-gradient centrifugation was used to isolate PBMCs, with at least 7 million per sample. Trizol reagent was used to extract total RNA from PBMCs, with at least 5.5 micrograms per sample. Naive CD45RAhigh/CD27high T cell percentages were measured by flow cytometry on a PBMC aliquot from every donor. CDR1 is given as SNHLY and CDR2 as FYNNEI, both from the germline V gene. Taken from cysteine to phenylalanine, the CDR3 has 15 residues. The sequence is cut down to CDR3 DNA, 45 bases in frame from base 1. V ends up 6 bases short and J 2 bases short, with an unmatched junction base count of 6. Results and caveats for the whole study, not just this receptor: Donor CMV infection status was unknown, potentially confounding age-related changes in expanded clonotypes. The long-lived group showed more naive CD4+ T cells, fewer expanded clones and increased TCR diversity than the aged group, suggesting age selection. Observed TCR beta diversity per million T cells fell roughly linearly with age, and a significant reduction was already apparent by age roughly 40. A strong correlation was found between observed TCR beta diversity and the percentage of naive T cells measured by flow cytometry. Estimates of total diversity from one million sequenced T cells were regarded as lower bounds and underestimates. Because profiling used bulk unsorted PBMCs, naive and antigen-experienced compartments could not be compared conclusively.

Details on this clonotype: Its specific antigen is unknown. No base qualities exist here, and no much larger clone lies one base off it.

Sample: blood. The chain links TRBV2 with TRBJ2-5; a stretch of 10 junction bases matches TRBD2. This TCR came from a man aged 25-40 years in good health. The nucleotide sequence is given as TGTGCCAGCAGAACCCTTAGCGGGGGGCAAGAGACCCAGTACTTC. Its coded protein is CASRTLSGGQETQYF.